The clone carrying this TCR beta chain has at least ten counts. The antigen is not known. The data were obtained in a study of T cell repertoires in cytomegalovirus infection. Overall study context: CMV epitopes that were recently identified and HLA-C-restricted were used alongside well-studied HLA-B-restricted ones. Shared public TCR beta signatures pointed to both CMV infection and a matching HLA type. General study results and limits: In two of eight donors, the top clonotype was HLA-C-restricted CMV-specific.

Each CDR3 protein gets one entry after TCRdb re-called the reads with MiXCR. Here the sample spans more than 75,000 distinct CDR3 sequences, over 25% being singletons. The CDR3 is made up of 17 amino acids. Trimming pared 0 bases from V and 1 base from J, leaving 16 bases between. Germline CDR1 reads SGHRS; CDR2 reads YFSETQ. The V gene is TRBV5-1, the J gene TRBJ1-1; no clear D gene. This receptor was obtained from a human donor in good health (CMV status not recorded). Some clones in this sample may be carry-over from other donors' samples. Source: CD8+ T cells from cultured PBMCs, taken from culture after CMV antigen stimulation. CDR3 DNA: TGCGCCAGCAGCTTGGGATATGCACAGAGACCGAACACTGAAGCTTTCTTT. This encodes CASSLGYAQRPNTEAFF.